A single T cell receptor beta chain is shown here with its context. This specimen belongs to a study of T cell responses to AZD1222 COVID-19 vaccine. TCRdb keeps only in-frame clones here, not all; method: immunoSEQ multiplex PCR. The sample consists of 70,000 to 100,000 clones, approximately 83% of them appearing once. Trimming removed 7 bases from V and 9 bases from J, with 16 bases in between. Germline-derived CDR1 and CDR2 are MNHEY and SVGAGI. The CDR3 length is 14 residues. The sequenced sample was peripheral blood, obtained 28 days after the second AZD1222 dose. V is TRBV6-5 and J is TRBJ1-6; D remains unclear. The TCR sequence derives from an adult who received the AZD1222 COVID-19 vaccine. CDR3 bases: TGTGCCAGCAAACCCGATATCTCCGCTTCACCCCTCCACTTT. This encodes CASKPDISASPLHF.